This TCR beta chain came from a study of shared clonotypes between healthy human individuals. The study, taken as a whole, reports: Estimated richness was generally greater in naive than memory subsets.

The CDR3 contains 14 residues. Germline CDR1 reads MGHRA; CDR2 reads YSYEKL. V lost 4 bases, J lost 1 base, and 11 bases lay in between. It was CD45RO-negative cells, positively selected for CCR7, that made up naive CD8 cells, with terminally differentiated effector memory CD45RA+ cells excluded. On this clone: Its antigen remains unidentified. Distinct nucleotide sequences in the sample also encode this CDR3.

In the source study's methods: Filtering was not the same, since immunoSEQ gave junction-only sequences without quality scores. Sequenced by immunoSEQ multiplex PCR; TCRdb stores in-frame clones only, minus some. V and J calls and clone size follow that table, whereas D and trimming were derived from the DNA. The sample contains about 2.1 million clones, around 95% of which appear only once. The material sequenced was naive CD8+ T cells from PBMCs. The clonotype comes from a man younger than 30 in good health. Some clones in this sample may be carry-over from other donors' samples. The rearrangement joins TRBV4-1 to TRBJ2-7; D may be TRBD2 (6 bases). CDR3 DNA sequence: TGCGCCAGCAGCCCCCTAGGGAGGTCCTACGAGCAGTACTTC. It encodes CASSPLGRSYEQYF.